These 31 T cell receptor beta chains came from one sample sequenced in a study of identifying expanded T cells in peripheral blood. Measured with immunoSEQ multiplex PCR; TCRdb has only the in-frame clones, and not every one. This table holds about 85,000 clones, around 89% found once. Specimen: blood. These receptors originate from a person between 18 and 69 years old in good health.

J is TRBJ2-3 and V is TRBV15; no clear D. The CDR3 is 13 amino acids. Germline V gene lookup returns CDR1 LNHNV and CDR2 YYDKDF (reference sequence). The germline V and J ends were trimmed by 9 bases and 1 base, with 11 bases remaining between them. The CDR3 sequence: CATKDLGTDTQYF. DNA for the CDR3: TGTGCCACAAAGGACCTAGGCACAGATACGCAGTATTTT.

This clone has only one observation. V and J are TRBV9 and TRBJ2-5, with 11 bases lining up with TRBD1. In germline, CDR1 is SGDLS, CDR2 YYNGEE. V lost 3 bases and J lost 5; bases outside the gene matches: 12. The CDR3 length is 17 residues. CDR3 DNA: TGTGCCAGCAGCGCAGGGACAGGGGGACGGTTGGGGGAGACCCAGTACTTC. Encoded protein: CASSAGTGGRLGETQYF.

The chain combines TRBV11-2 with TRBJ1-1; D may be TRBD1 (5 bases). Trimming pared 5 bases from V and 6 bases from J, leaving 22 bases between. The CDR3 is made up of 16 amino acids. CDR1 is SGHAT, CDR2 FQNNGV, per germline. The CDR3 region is CASSATNGASSAEAFF. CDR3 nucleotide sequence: TGTGCCAGCAGCGCGACAAATGGGGCATCTTCCGCTGAAGCTTTCTTT.

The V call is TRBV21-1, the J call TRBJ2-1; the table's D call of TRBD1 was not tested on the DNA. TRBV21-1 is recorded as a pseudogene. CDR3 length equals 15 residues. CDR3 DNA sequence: TGTGCCAGCAGCATAGGGGACAGTAATACCAATGAGCAGTTCTTC. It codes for CASSIGDSNTNEQFF.

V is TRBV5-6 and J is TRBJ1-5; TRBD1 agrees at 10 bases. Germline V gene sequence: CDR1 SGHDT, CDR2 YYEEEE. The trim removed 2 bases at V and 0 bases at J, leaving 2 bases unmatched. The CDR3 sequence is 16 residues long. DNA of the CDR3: TGTGCCAGCAGCTTTGGGACAGGGGATAGCAATCAGCCCCAGCATTTT. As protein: CASSFGTGDSNQPQHF.

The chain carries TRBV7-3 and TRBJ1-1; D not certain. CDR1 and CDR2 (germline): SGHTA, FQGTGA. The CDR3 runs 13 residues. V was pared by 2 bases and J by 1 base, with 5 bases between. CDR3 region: CASSLRPNTEAFF. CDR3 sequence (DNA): TGTGCCAGCAGCTTACGACCGAACACTGAAGCTTTCTTT.

CDR3 loop: CASSSQGEQYF. CDR3 DNA: TGTGCCAGCAGCTCCCAGGGCGAGCAGTACTTC. The rearrangement links TRBV11-3 to TRBJ2-7; D perhaps matches TRBD1 (5 bases). V shed 4 bases and J shed 6 bases, with 7 bases lying between them. Looked up from germline, CDR1 is SGHNT and CDR2 is YENEEA. The CDR3 extends over 11 amino acids.

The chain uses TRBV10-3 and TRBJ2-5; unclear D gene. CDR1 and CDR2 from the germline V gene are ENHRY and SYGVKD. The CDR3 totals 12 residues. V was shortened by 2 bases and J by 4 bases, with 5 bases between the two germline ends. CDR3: CAISEGGETQYF. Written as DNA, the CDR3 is TGTGCCATCAGTGAGGGTGGAGAGACCCAGTACTTC.

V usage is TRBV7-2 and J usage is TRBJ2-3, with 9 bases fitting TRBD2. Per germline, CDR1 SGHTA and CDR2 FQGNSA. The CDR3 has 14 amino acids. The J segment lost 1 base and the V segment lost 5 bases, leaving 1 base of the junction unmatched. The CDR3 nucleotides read TGTGCCAGCAGCCCTAGCGGGGGCACAGATACGCAGTATTTT. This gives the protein CASSPSGGTDTQYF.

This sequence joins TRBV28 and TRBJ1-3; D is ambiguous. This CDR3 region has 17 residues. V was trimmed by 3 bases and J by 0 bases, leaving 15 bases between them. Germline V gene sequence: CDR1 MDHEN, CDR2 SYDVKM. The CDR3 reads CASSFNGFSASGNTIYF. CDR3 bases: TGTGCCAGCAGTTTTAACGGCTTCTCAGCCTCTGGAAACACCATATATTTT.

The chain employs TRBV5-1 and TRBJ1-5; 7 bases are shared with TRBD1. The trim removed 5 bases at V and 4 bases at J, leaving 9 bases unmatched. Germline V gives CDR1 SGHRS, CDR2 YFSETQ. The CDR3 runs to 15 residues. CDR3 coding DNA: TGCGCCAGCAGTCTTACGACAGGGAAGAATCAGCCCCAGCATTTT. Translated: CASSLTTGKNQPQHF.

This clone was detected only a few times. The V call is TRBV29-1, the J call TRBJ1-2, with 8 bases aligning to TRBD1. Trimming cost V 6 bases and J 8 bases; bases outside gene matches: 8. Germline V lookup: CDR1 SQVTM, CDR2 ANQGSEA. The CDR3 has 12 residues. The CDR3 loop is CSVGQGERGYTF. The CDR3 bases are TGCAGCGTAGGACAGGGCGAAAGGGGCTACACCTTC. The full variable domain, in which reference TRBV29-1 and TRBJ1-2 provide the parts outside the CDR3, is SAVISQKPSRDICQRGTSLTIQCQVDSQVTMMFWYRQQPGQSLTLIATANQGSEATYESGFVIDKFPISRPNLTFSTLTVSNMSPEDSSIYLCSVGQGERGYTFGSGTRLTVV.

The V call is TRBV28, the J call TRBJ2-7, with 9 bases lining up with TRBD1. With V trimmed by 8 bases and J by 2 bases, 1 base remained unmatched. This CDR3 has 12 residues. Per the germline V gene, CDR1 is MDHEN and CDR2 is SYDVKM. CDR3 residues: CASRDRAYEQYF. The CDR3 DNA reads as TGTGCCAGCCGGGACAGGGCCTACGAGCAGTACTTC.

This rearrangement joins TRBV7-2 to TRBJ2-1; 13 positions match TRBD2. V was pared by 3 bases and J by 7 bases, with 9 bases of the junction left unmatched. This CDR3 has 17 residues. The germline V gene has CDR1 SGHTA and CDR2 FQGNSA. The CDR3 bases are TGTGCCAGCAGCTTTGTGACTAGCGGGGGGTTTGGGAATGAGCAGTTCTTC. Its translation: CASSFVTSGGFGNEQFF.

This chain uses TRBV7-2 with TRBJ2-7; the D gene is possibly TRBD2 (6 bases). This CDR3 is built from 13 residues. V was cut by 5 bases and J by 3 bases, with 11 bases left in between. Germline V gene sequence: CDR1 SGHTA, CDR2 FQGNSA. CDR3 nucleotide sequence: TGTGCCAGCAGCACAACCGGGAGCTACGAGCAGTACTTC. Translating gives CASSTTGSYEQYF.

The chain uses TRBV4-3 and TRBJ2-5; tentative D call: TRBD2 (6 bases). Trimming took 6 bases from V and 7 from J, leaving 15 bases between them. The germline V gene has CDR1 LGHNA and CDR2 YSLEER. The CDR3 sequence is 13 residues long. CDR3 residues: CASSPSGVATQYF. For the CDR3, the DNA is TGCGCCAGCAGTCCGTCGGGGGTGGCGACCCAGTACTTC.

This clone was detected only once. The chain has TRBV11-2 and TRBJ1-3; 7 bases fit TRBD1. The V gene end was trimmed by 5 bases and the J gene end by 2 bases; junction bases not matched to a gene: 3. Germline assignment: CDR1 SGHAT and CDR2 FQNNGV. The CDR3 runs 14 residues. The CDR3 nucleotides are TGTGCCAGCAGCGCGACAGGGACTGGAAACACCATATATTTT. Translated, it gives CASSATGTGNTIYF.

The CDR3, as DNA: TGTGCCAGCTCACAGGGGGACACGGCTAGGGAGACCCAGTACTTC. Amino acid sequence: CASSQGDTARETQYF. The chain uses TRBV18 and TRBJ2-5, with D possibly being TRBD1 (6 bases). The germline V gene encodes CDR1 KGHSH and CDR2 LQKENI. CDR3 size: 15 residues. Deletions cut 4 bases from V and 5 bases from J, with 17 bases between.

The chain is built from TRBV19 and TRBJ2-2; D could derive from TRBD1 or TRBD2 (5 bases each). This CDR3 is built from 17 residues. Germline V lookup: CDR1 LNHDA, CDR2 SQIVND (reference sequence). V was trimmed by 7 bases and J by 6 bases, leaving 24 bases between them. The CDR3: CASTLIKGRDGSGELFF. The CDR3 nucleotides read TGTGCCAGTACTCTGATCAAGGGACGAGATGGTTCCGGGGAGCTGTTTTTT.

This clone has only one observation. The CDR3 loop reads CASLDRAQETQYF. The CDR3 region has the DNA TGTGCCAGCCTGGACAGGGCCCAAGAGACCCAGTACTTC. This chain connects TRBV2 to TRBJ2-5, with 8 bases lining up with TRBD1. Germline loops: CDR1 SNHLY, CDR2 FYNNEI. After removal of 8 bases from V and 1 base from J, the junction contained 3 bases not matched to a gene. There are 13 residues in the CDR3.

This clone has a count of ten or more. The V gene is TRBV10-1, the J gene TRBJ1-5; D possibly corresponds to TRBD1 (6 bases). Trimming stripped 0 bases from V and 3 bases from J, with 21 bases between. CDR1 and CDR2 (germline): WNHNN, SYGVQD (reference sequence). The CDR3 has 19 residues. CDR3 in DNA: TGCGCCAGCAGTGAGTCTGTCGGGACAAACATACTAAACAATCAGCCCCAGCATTTT. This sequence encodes CASSESVGTNILNNQPQHF.

CDR3 sequence reads: CASRPGGNYGYTF. For the CDR3, the DNA is TGCGCCAGCAGGCCAGGGGGGAACTATGGCTACACCTTC. V usage is TRBV5-1 and J usage is TRBJ1-2; 7 bases map to TRBD1. This CDR3 region has 13 residues. Germline V gene lookup returns CDR1 SGHRS and CDR2 YFSETQ. With V trimmed by 5 bases and J by 2 bases, 3 bases remained unmatched. Drawing the rest from reference TRBV5-1 and TRBJ1-2, the complete variable domain is KAGVTQTPRYLIKTRGQQVTLSCSPISGHRSVSWYQQTPGQGLQFLFEYFSETQRNKGNFPGRFSGRQFSNSRSEMNVSTLELGDSALYLCASRPGGNYGYTFGSGTRLTVV.

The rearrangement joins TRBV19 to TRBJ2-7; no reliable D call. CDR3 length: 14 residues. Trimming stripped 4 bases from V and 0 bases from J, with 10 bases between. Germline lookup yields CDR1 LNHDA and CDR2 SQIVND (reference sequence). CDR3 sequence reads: CASSTHKSSYEQYF. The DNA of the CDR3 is TGTGCCAGTAGTACGCACAAGAGCTCCTACGAGCAGTACTTC.

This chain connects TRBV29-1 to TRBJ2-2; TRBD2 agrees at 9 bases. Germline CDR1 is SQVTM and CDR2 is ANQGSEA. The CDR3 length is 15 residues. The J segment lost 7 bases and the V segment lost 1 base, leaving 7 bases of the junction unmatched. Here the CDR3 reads CSVEGTSVGGGELFF. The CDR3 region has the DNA TGCAGCGTTGAAGGGACTAGCGTGGGGGGCGGGGAGCTGTTTTTT.

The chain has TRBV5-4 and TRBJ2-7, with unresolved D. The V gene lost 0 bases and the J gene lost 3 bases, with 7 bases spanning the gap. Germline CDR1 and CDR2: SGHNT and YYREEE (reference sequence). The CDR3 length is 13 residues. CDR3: CASSLEPYYEQYF. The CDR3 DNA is TGTGCCAGCAGCTTGGAACCATACTACGAGCAGTACTTC.

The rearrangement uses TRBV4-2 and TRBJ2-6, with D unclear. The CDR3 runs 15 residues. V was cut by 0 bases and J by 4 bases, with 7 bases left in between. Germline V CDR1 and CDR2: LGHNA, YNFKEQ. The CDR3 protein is CASSQDLHGANVLTF. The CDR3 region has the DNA TGTGCCAGCAGCCAAGACTTGCACGGGGCCAACGTCCTGACTTTC.

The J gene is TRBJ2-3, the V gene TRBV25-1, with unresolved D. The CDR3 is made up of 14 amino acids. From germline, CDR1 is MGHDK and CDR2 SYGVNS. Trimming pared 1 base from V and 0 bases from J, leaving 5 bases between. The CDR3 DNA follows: TGTGCCAGCAGTGAATTTACTAGCACAGATACGCAGTATTTT. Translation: CASSEFTSTDTQYF.

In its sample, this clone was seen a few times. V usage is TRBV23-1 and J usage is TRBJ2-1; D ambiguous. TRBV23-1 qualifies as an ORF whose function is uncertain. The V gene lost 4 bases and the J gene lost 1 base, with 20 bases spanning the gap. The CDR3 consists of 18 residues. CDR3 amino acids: CASSLMRFTDLSYNEQFF. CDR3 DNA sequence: TGCGCCAGCAGTCTGATGAGGTTTACGGACCTTTCCTACAATGAGCAGTTCTTC.

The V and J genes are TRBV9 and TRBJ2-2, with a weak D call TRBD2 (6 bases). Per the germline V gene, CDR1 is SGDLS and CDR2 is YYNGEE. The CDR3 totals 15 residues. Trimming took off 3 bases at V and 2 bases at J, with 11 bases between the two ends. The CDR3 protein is CASSETRRNTGELFF. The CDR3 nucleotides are TGTGCCAGCAGCGAGACTAGGCGAAACACCGGGGAGCTGTTTTTT.

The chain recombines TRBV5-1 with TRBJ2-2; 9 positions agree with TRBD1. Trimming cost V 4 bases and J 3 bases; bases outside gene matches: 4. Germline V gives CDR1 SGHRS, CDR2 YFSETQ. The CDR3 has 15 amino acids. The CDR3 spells CASSPRTGDTGELFF. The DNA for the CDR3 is TGCGCCAGCAGCCCCCGGACAGGGGACACCGGGGAGCTGTTTTTT.

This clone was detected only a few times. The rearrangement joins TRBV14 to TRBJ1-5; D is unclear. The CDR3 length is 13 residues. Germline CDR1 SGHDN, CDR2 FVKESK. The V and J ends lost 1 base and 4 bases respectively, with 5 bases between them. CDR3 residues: CASSQAGNQPQHF. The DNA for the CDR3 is TGTGCCAGCAGCCAAGCGGGGAATCAGCCCCAGCATTTT. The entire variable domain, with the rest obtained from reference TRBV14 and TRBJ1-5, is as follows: EAGVTQFPSHSVIEKGQTVTLRCDPISGHDNLYWYRRVMGKEIKFLLHFVKESKQDESGMPNNRFLAERTGGTYSTLKVQPAELEDSGVYFCASSQAGNQPQHFGDGTRLSIL.